Listed here are 10 T cell receptor beta chains from one sample, sequenced in a study of control samples from healthy donors and cancer patients (dated by TCRdb to about 2020). The library was produced with the immunoSEQ multiplex PCR assay. As stored in TCRdb, this immuneACCESS dataset retains in-frame rearrangements with V and J assigned. A fraction of the clones does not appear; measured against another copy, unresolved V genes explain less than half of the discrepancy, and the remainder lacks a known reason. In this sample the table shows about 55,000 clones, roughly 95% of which occur a single time. The biggest ten clones account for approximately 0.99% of the sample. What was sequenced was blood. The receptors were sampled from a woman younger than 30 in good health.

The V and J genes are TRBV30 and TRBJ1-6; the D gene is possibly TRBD1 (5 bases). V was cut by 3 bases and J by 8 bases, with 14 bases left in between. Germline-derived CDR1 and CDR2 are GTSNPN and SVGIG (reference sequence). The CDR3 contains 14 residues. The CDR3 reads CAWRRRQGDSPLHF. In DNA, the CDR3 is TGTGCCTGGAGAAGGAGACAAGGGGATTCACCCCTCCACTTT. Full variable domain (missing parts from reference TRBV30 and TRBJ1-6): SQTIHQWPATLVQPVGSPLSLECTVEGTSNPNLYWYRQAAGRGLQLLFYSVGIGQISSEVPQNLSASRPQDRQFILSSKKLLLSDSGFYLCAWRRRQGDSPLHFGNGTRLTVT.

The V call is TRBV6-1, the J call TRBJ1-2; D is possibly TRBD1 (5 bases). Germline values: CDR1 MNHNS, CDR2 SASEGT. V lost 0 bases to trimming and J lost 0 bases, with 14 bases between them. The CDR3 extends over 17 amino acids. CDR3 sequence: CASSEAELGHTNYGYTF. The CDR3 nucleotides are TGTGCCAGCAGTGAAGCGGAACTCGGACACACTAACTATGGCTACACCTTC.

V usage is TRBV6-5 and J usage is TRBJ1-5; TRBD1 aligns across 8 bases. Germline CDR1 MNHEY, CDR2 SVGAGI. The CDR3 runs to 14 residues. V gave up 6 bases and J gave up 5 bases; unmatched junction bases: 6. The CDR3 loop reads CASSRGQGDQPQHF. The CDR3 nucleotides read TGTGCCAGCAGCCGTGGACAGGGAGATCAGCCCCAGCATTTT.

The chain combines TRBV20-1 with TRBJ2-1, with 9 positions matching TRBD2. The CDR3 is 14 residues long. The junction had 7 bases not matched to a gene; V was cut back by 3 bases and J by 7 bases. Germline V CDR1 and CDR2: DFQATT, SNEGSKA (reference sequence). CDR3: CSASMRGGYNEQFF. The CDR3 nucleotides are TGCAGTGCTAGTATGCGGGGGGGCTATAATGAGCAGTTCTTC.

The CDR3 is CASSQGQGSTDTQYF. The CDR3 DNA sequence: TGCGCCAGCAGCCAAGGACAGGGCAGCACAGATACGCAGTATTTT. V and J are TRBV4-3 and TRBJ2-3, with 7 bases that match TRBD1. This CDR3 has 15 residues. From germline, CDR1 is LGHNA and CDR2 YSLEER. The V gene end was trimmed by 1 base and the J gene end by 0 bases; junction bases not matched to a gene: 1.

This clone was observed once. V gene TRBV30 combines with J gene TRBJ2-1; maybe TRBD2 (7 bases). CDR1 is GTSNPN, CDR2 SVGIG, per germline (reference sequence). Trimming removed 2 bases at V and 5 bases at J, with 13 bases between. The CDR3 is made up of 14 amino acids. Here the CDR3 reads CAWSWAGAHNEQFF. The CDR3 DNA reads as TGTGCCTGGAGTTGGGCGGGGGCTCACAATGAGCAGTTCTTC.

This clone is a singleton in its sample. The rearrangement links TRBV2 to TRBJ1-2; possibly TRBD1 for D (6 bases). Per the germline V gene, CDR1 is SNHLY and CDR2 is FYNNEI. V lost 7 bases and J lost 5, with 17 bases in between. This CDR3 is 14 amino acids long. The CDR3 nucleotides read TGTGCCAGCACCCCAAGTTGGACAGCATATGGCTACACCTTC. Translating gives CASTPSWTAYGYTF.

This chain uses TRBV5-1 with TRBJ1-3; a weak D match, TRBD1 (6 bases). Trimming left V 3 bases short and J 4 bases short, with 14 bases between. CDR3 size: 15 residues. Germline assignment: CDR1 SGHRS and CDR2 YFSETQ. The CDR3 reads CASSSHGTPGNTIYF. DNA of the CDR3: TGCGCCAGCAGCTCACACGGGACACCCGGAAACACCATATATTTT.

The chain uses TRBV7-9 and TRBJ2-5; D ambiguous. The CDR3 spans 13 residues. Trimming stripped 4 bases from V and 7 bases from J, with 13 bases between. Per germline, CDR1 SEHNR and CDR2 FQNEAQ (reference sequence). CDR3: CASSSPTRATQYF. CDR3 sequence (DNA): TGTGCCAGCAGCTCCCCCACTCGCGCGACCCAGTACTTC.

The V and J genes are TRBV6-5 and TRBJ1-1, with D possibly matching TRBD1 (5 bases). The CDR3 covers 15 residues. Germline CDR1 reads MNHEY; CDR2 reads SVGAGI. Deletions cut 2 bases from V and 4 bases from J, with 14 bases between. CDR3 in DNA: TGTGCCAGCAGTTACGCGACGGAGGGGACCACTGAAGCTTTCTTT. This codes for CASSYATEGTTEAFF.